The 2 T cell receptor beta chains given below trace back to one sample, sequenced in a study of response to subunit inactivated influenza vaccine. Each CDR3 protein gets one entry after TCRdb re-called the RT-PCR reads with MiXCR. The profile shows over 400,000 distinct CDR3 sequences, approximately 9.9% of them singletons. Sequencing used PBMCs from blood, obtained 40 to 50 days after vaccination. The receptors originated from a man aged 45 to 65 who received an inactivated influenza vaccine.

This clonotype was recorded a few times. The V gene is TRBV7-2, the J gene TRBJ1-4; no clear D. This CDR3 comprises 15 residues. Trimming removed 1 base at V and 5 bases at J, with 11 bases between. CDR1 SGHTA and CDR2 FQGNSA come from the germline V gene. CDR3 protein: CASSLVGRQNEKLFF. CDR3 DNA sequence: TGTGCCAGCAGCTTAGTTGGCAGGCAAAATGAAAAACTGTTTTTT.

This clonotype was seen only a few times. The chain couples TRBV3-1 to TRBJ2-1; D is uncertain. V dropped 4 bases and J dropped 11 bases, with 12 bases sitting between them. Per the germline V gene, CDR1 is LGHDT and CDR2 is YNNKEL (reference sequence). The CDR3 has 12 amino acids. CDR3 loop: CASSPTRWQQFF. The CDR3 DNA sequence: TGTGCCAGCAGCCCCACCCGTTGGCAGCAGTTCTTC.